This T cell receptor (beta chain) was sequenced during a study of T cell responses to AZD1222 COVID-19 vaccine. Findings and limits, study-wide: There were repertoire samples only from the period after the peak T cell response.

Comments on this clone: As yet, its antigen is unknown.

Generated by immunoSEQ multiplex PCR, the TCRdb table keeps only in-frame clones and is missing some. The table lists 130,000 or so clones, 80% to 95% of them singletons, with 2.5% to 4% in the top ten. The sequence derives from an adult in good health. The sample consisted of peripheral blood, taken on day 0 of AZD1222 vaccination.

The CDR3 bases are TGTGCCAGTATGCCTAGCGGGAGGGTAGGCACCTACGAGCAGTACTTC. It yields the protein CASMPSGRVGTYEQYF. The chain links TRBV19 to TRBJ2-7; 12 nucleotides line up with TRBD2. The V and J ends lost 7 bases and 2 bases, in that order; junction bases with no gene match: 9. Germline CDR1 is LNHDA and CDR2 is SQIVND (reference sequence). CDR3 size: 16 residues.